The 25 T cell receptor beta chains presented below share a single source sample, sequenced in a study of Graves' ophthalmopathy and Graves' hyperthyroidism. Amplifying from RNA transcripts, the study obtained TCR beta CDR3 regions. HTBI primers were employed in first-round RT-PCR, then a second-round multiplex PCR followed. MiXCR was run by TCRdb on the multiplex PCR reads, yielding one entry per CDR3 protein. The table lists some 370,000 distinct CDR3 sequences, approximately 18% of them singletons, with 2.4% in the top ten. The sample was peripheral blood. These receptor sequences come from an adult woman with stable Graves' hyperthyroidism.

There are many counts of this clonotype. This chain joins TRBV19 and TRBJ1-1, with 8 bases matching TRBD1. Germline CDR1 reads LNHDA; CDR2 reads SQIVND (reference sequence). The CDR3 has 13 amino acids. J was trimmed by 8 bases and V by 4 bases; bases with no gene match: 6. As DNA, the CDR3 is TGTGCCAGTAGTACCCGGACAGGGAGCGAAGCTTTCTTT. It specifies CASSTRTGSEAFF.

This clonotype was seen repeatedly, ten times or more. CDR3 in amino acids: CASSPNGLAKNIQYF. The CDR3 region has the DNA TGTGCCAGCAGCCCTAATGGGCTAGCCAAAAACATTCAGTACTTC. V gene TRBV28 combines with J gene TRBJ2-4, with D unclear. The V and J ends lost 6 bases and 0 bases respectively, with 12 bases between them. Germline-derived CDR1 and CDR2 are MDHEN and SYDVKM. CDR3 length equals 15 residues.

A word on this clonotype: Compared with germline, one end of the junction differs, possibly owing to a read error. This chain joins TRBV5-1 and TRBJ2-5; 12 bases align to TRBD2. Germline-derived CDR1 and CDR2 are SGHRS and YFSETQ. This CDR3 region has 14 residues. The CDR3 DNA sequence: TGCGCCAGCCGTGGACTAGCGGGACGAGAGACCAAGTACTTC. Translated, it gives CASRGLAGRETKYF.

This clonotype was counted ten times or more. The V call is TRBV11-1, the J call TRBJ2-7; 12 positions agree with TRBD2. This CDR3 region has 18 residues. Germline V gene data show CDR1 as SGHAT and CDR2 as FQDESV (reference sequence). The junction had 9 bases not matched to a gene; V was cut back by 1 base and J by 2 bases. Written as DNA, the CDR3 is TGTGCCAGCAGCTTAGATTCCCCGACTAGCGGGAGCCCCTACGAGCAGTACTTC. Translating it yields CASSLDSPTSGSPYEQYF.

There are many counts of this clonotype. The rearrangement joins TRBV19 to TRBJ1-2; 7 bases map to TRBD1. V lost 5 bases and J lost 6; bases outside the gene matches: 3. Germline V gene lookup returns CDR1 LNHDA and CDR2 SQIVND (reference sequence). The CDR3 consists of 12 residues. DNA for the CDR3: TGTGCCAGTAGTGTGACAGGGCATGGCTACACCTTC. Its protein is CASSVTGHGYTF.

The V and J genes are TRBV20-1 and TRBJ2-7, with TRBD1 matching 7 bases. Germline V gives CDR1 DFQATT, CDR2 SNEGSKA (reference sequence). This CDR3 is 15 amino acids long. The CDR3 DNA reads TGCAGTGCCCTTTCCCCAGGGGGTTCGTCCTACGAGCAGTGCGTC. As protein: CSALSPGGSSYEQCV.

The genes are TRBV27 and TRBJ2-5; D unclear. CDR3 length: 13 amino acids. From germline, CDR1 is MNHEY and CDR2 SMNVEV (reference sequence). V was pared by 3 bases and J by 5 bases, with 10 bases between. The CDR3 is CASSFRSGETQYF. As DNA, the CDR3 is TGTGCCAGCAGTTTCCGCAGTGGGGAGACCCAGTACTTC.

This chain joins TRBV5-1 and TRBJ2-2; 11 bases map to TRBD1. Germline lookup yields CDR1 SGHRS and CDR2 YFSETQ. The CDR3 consists of 14 residues. V lost 5 bases and J lost 7; bases outside the gene matches: 4. The CDR3 sequence: CASSGQGAGGELFF. DNA of the CDR3: TGCGCCAGCAGTGGACAGGGGGCCGGCGGGGAGCTGTTTTTT.

J is TRBJ2-2 and V is TRBV19; D is perhaps TRBD2 (5 bases). Germline CDR1 reads LNHDA; CDR2 reads SQIVND (reference sequence). V was cut by 3 bases and J by 4 bases, with 6 bases left in between. CDR3 length equals 13 residues. The CDR3 reads CASSMSGTGELFF. Written as DNA, the CDR3 is TGTGCCAGTAGTATGAGCGGCACCGGGGAGCTGTTTTTT.

This clonotype was counted at least ten times. The chain has TRBV5-1 and TRBJ2-2; unclear D gene. V dropped 5 bases and J dropped 0 bases, with 8 bases sitting between them. CDR3 size: 14 residues. Germline lookup yields CDR1 SGHRS and CDR2 YFSETQ. This CDR3 reads CASRVPTNTGELFF. For the CDR3, the DNA is TGCGCCAGCAGGGTTCCAACGAACACCGGGGAGCTGTTTTTT.

The gene calls are TRBV11-2 and TRBJ2-2; D is possibly TRBD2 (5 bases). CDR1 and CDR2 from the germline V gene are SGHAT and FQNNGV. This CDR3 has 14 residues. Trimming took 4 bases from V and 6 from J, leaving 12 bases between them. For the CDR3, the DNA is TGTGCCAGCAGCTCGGGGAAAGAGGCCGGGGAGCTGTTTTTT. This translates into CASSSGKEAGELFF.

In this sample, this clonotype turned up a few times. J is TRBJ1-1 and V is TRBV5-6, with 7 bases fitting TRBD1. The germline V gene has CDR1 SGHDT and CDR2 YYEEEE. Losses at the gene ends were 4 bases for V and 5 bases for J; bases not matched to a gene: 11. CDR3 length: 15 residues. The CDR3 region is CASSKRQGKKTEAFF. As DNA, the CDR3 is TGTGCCAGCAGCAAACGACAGGGAAAGAAGACTGAAGCTTTCTTT.

This clonotype was detected many times. The rearrangement uses TRBV29-1 and TRBJ2-7; D perhaps matches TRBD2 (6 bases). This CDR3 contains 14 residues. Germline V lookup: CDR1 SQVTM, CDR2 ANQGSEA. Trimming cost V 5 bases and J 4 bases, with 18 bases left between them. CDR3 loop: CSVSSLSGSYEQYF. For the CDR3, the DNA is TGCAGCGTTTCCTCCCTTAGCGGATCTTACGAGCAGTACTTC.

This clonotype was detected many times. The V gene is TRBV7-9, the J gene TRBJ2-7; 7 nucleotides align to TRBD1. V dropped 5 bases and J dropped 0; count of bases not matched to a gene: 7. In germline, CDR1 is SEHNR, CDR2 FQNEAQ (reference sequence). This CDR3 has 15 residues. CDR3 nucleotide sequence: TGTGCCAGCAGCCAAGGACAGGAGGACTCCTACGAGCAGTACTTC. Amino acids: CASSQGQEDSYEQYF.

V usage is TRBV18 and J usage is TRBJ2-7, with 8 bases matching TRBD2. V dropped 2 bases and J dropped 3; count of bases not matched to a gene: 9. CDR3 length: 16 residues. Looked up from germline, CDR1 is KGHSH and CDR2 is LQKENI. The CDR3 DNA follows: TGTGCCAGCTCACCAAATGCTGGGGGACTAGGCTACGAGCAGTACTTC. It specifies CASSPNAGGLGYEQYF.

The chain has TRBV12-3 or TRBV12-4 and TRBJ1-2; 9 nucleotides match TRBD1. This CDR3 comprises 15 residues. The V and J ends lost 5 bases and 3 bases, in that order; junction bases with no gene match: 7. CDR3 DNA: TGTGCCAGCAGTCCCGGGACAGGGAACTACTATGGCTACACCTTC. This codes for CASSPGTGNYYGYTF.

This clonotype was detected ten times or more. The chain couples TRBV29-1 to TRBJ2-2; weak D call: TRBD1 (6 bases). The CDR3 consists of 15 residues. Per the germline V gene, CDR1 is SQVTM and CDR2 is ANQGSEA. V dropped 4 bases and J dropped 1 base, with 13 bases sitting between them. DNA of the CDR3: TGCAGCGTTGCGGAATGGACAGTGAACACCGGGGAGCTGTTTTTT. Its protein product is CSVAEWTVNTGELFF.

This clonotype appeared a few times. The V call is TRBV11-2, the J call TRBJ1-3, with D perhaps TRBD1 (6 bases). Deletions cut 3 bases from V and 0 bases from J, with 21 bases between. CDR3 length: 19 residues. Germline V gives CDR1 SGHAT, CDR2 FQNNGV. CDR3: CASSLKPTGTTLSGNTIYF. The DNA of the CDR3 is TGTGCCAGCAGCTTGAAACCAACAGGGACCACCCTCTCTGGAAACACCATATATTTT.

This clonotype was counted ten times or more. The chain uses TRBV5-6 and TRBJ2-4; D possibly corresponds to TRBD2 (5 bases). V lost 0 bases and J 2 bases, leaving 15 bases between the germline ends. The CDR3 totals 17 residues. Germline CDR1 and CDR2: SGHDT and YYEEEE. The CDR3 region is CASSLASGGLSKNIQYF. In DNA, the CDR3 is TGTGCCAGCAGCTTGGCCTCCGGAGGCCTATCCAAAAACATTCAGTACTTC. Together with reference TRBV5-6 and TRBJ2-4, the CDR3 gives the full variable domain: DAGVTQSPTHLIKTRGQQVTLRCSPKSGHDTVSWYQQALGQGPQFIFQYYEEEERQRGNFPDRFSGHQFPNYSSELNVNALLLGDSALYLCASSLASGGLSKNIQYFGAGTRLSVL.

This clonotype has more than one count but fewer than ten. V is TRBV7-8 and J is TRBJ1-2; D is possibly TRBD1 (6 bases). Per the germline V gene, CDR1 is SGHVS and CDR2 is FQNEAQ. Trimming left V 5 bases short and J 0 bases short, with 13 bases between. This CDR3 spans 15 amino acids. CDR3 coding DNA: TGTGCCAGCAGCACTGGAAGGGGGACTAACTATGGCTACACCTTC. This sequence encodes CASSTGRGTNYGYTF.

This clonotype was observed at least ten times. This sequence joins TRBV18 and TRBJ2-7, with 8 bases matching TRBD2. Germline assignment: CDR1 KGHSH and CDR2 LQKENI. CDR3 length: 15 amino acids. V lost 0 bases to trimming and J lost 6 bases; unmatched junction nucleotides: 7. The CDR3 here is CASSPPFGGGAEQYF. The CDR3 nucleotides read TGTGCCAGCTCACCACCGTTCGGGGGGGGTGCCGAGCAGTACTTC.

This clonotype was found many times. The chain couples TRBV28 to TRBJ1-5, with no clear D. Germline assignment: CDR1 MDHEN and CDR2 SYDVKM. The CDR3 is 11 amino acids. Between the trimmed V and J ends, which lost 6 bases and 8 bases, there was a span of 8 bases. CDR3 region: CASSHRKPQHF. Written as DNA, the CDR3 is TGTGCCAGCAGCCACAGAAAGCCCCAGCATTTT.

The V and J genes are TRBV24-1 and TRBJ1-2; D gene ambiguous. The germline V gene encodes CDR1 KGHDR and CDR2 SFDVKD. The CDR3 is 13 residues long. Between the trimmed V and J ends, which lost 4 bases and 4 bases, there was a span of 9 bases. CDR3 sequence (DNA): TGTGCCACCAGTGACGGTAGACTCTATGGCTACACCTTC. This encodes CATSDGRLYGYTF.

This clonotype was counted at least ten times. The chain links TRBV15 to TRBJ2-7; 7 bases match TRBD2. V lost 3 bases, J lost 2 bases, and 1 base stayed unmatched. Per the germline V gene, CDR1 is LNHNV and CDR2 is YYDKDF (reference sequence). The CDR3 spans 13 residues. The CDR3 reads CATSSGGTYEQYF. CDR3 sequence (DNA): TGTGCCACCAGCAGCGGGGGGACCTACGAGCAGTACTTC.

This clonotype was observed many times. The genes are TRBV12-3 or TRBV12-4 and TRBJ2-7; TRBD1 matches 8 bases. The CDR3 covers 14 residues. Losses at the gene ends were 6 bases for V and 6 bases for J; bases not matched to a gene: 10. The CDR3 coding sequence is TGTGCCAGCAGCCAGGACAGGGCCTGGGGCGAGCAGTACTTC. It yields the protein CASSQDRAWGEQYF.